One T cell receptor beta chain is described in this entry. Its antigen is currently not known. The sample holds no much larger clone one base away, and base qualities are not on file. This specimen belongs to a study of memory CD4+ T cells and cytomegalovirus serostatus (dated by TCRdb to the late 2010s). For the wider study: The cohort included approximately 35 healthy adults from Belgium, of whom 9 were CMV seropositive and approximately 24 were CMV seronegative. CD4+ memory TCRbeta repertoires of a Belgian cohort with known cytomegalovirus serostatus were sequenced in order to replicate a published TCR-based CMV serostatus classifier. Results the study describes overall, beyond this receptor: Only CD4+CD45RO+ memory cells were sequenced, in contrast to the original study, in which naive and memory CD4+ and CD8+ populations were covered. On the Belgian cohort, the classifier based on the original framework reached a median bootstrapped AUC of approximately 0.95, with a 95% CI of 0.76-1.00. For predicting CMV serostatus, the median bootstrapped AUC was roughly 0.95 using the original framework and 0.91 using a US-trained random forest. Results were interpreted as suggesting that the CMV-associated TCR signature is largely present in the CD4+ memory repertoire. Among the roughly 160 previously reported CMV-associated TCRbeta sequences, some 62 showed up in the CD4+ memory repertoires, with each one found in between one and five individuals.

Single viable CD3+CD4+CD8-CD45RO+ cells were sorted as memory CD4+ T cells on a FACSAria II. CMV serostatus was determined using a Roche Elecsys assay that detects serum IgG against CMV pp150, pp28, p38 and p52. After the samples were thawed, total CD4+ T cells were enriched through positive selection using CD4 magnetic microbeads. The samples came from a different study that was designed specifically to examine the CD4+ T cell memory repertoire. Peripheral blood mononuclear cells were isolated and cryopreserved following standard operating procedures; serum was stored at -80 °C. CD3-PerCP (BW264/56), CD4-APC (RPA-T4), CD45RO-PE (UCHT1) and CD8-Pacific Orange (3B5) antibodies were used for staining, and non-viable cells were excluded with Sytox blue. The CDR3 numbers 14 residues from cysteine through phenylalanine. Only CDR3 DNA remains: 42 bases, in frame from the first base. For CDR1 and CDR2, the germline V gene lists SGHTA and FQGNSA. V loses 1 base at its end and J loses 6 bases; junction bases beyond the gene matches: 5.

Genomic DNA was extracted from sorted cells with the Quick-DNA Microprep Kit. Amplification of TCRbeta DNA was done with the immunoSEQ hsTCRbeta kit, following the protocol from the manufacturer. TCRbeta libraries were sequenced on an Illumina MiSeq instrument. As for the authors' bioinformatics: Following removal of out-of-frame sequences, about 2,200,000 distinct TCRbeta sequences were retained, with an average of around 70,000 per individual. Each individual was scored using the number of 150 to 200 previously reported CMV-associated TCRbeta sequences that the individual carried and the total number of productive distinct TCRbeta sequences. A beta-binomial model was reimplemented in Python, and scikit-learn random forests with default parameters were trained on US cohort data. Classifier performance on the Belgian cohort was reported as the median AUC with percentile confidence intervals calculated over 10,000 bootstrap iterations. TCRdb obtained this table from immuneACCESS and retained in-frame rearrangements with V and J assigned. These tables miss some clones; where compared with another copy, unresolved V genes account for less than half of the shortfall, and the remainder is unexplained. V and J calls plus clone size are reproduced from that table; the DNA served to infer D and trimming. For this sample there are some 50,000 clones; roughly 79% appear just once. Together, the top ten hold 1.5% to 2% of the sample.

Input material: memory CD4+ T cells from blood. The receptor comes from an adult in good health and CMV-seronegative. The rearrangement joined TRBV7-2 to TRBJ1-2; TRBD1 matches 7 bases in the middle. The nucleotide sequence reads TGTGCCAGCAGCTTAGGGGGACAGATGCATGGCTACACCTTC. This codes for CASSLGGQMHGYTF. The full variable domain, completed from the reference TRBV7-2 and TRBJ1-2 proteins outside the CDR3, reads GAGVSQSPSNKVTEKGKDVELRCDPISGHTALYWYRQSLGQGLEFLIYFQGNSAPDKSGLPSDRFSAERTGGSVSTLTIQRTQQEDSAVYLCASSLGGQMHGYTFGSGTRLTVV.